This paragraph covers one TCR beta chain sequence. As yet, its antigen is unknown. The sample has other DNA sequences that encode this CDR3 too. Purity exceeded 95% in all sorted populations. This sample was included in a study of beta chain features in type 1 diabetes. Overall study: Cell yields, age and gender were similar between patients and healthy donors. Points from the study as a whole: Patients showed naive, central memory and Treg TCRB repertoires that appeared more similar than those of healthy donors.

Reverse transcription of all isolated RNA meant that expressed TCRB transcripts were sequenced. The table came from immunoSEQ multiplex PCR; TCRdb's copy has only in-frame clones and leaves some out. The table lists around 430,000 clones, over 25% of them singletons, with around 0.065% in the top ten. Trimming removed 2 bases from V and 4 bases from J, with 6 bases in between. CDR3 length equals 12 residues. Germline V gene data show CDR1 as SGHTA and CDR2 as FQGNSA. This receptor was obtained from a man younger than 35 in good health. V gene TRBV7-2 combines with J gene TRBJ2-7; no firm D call. The sequenced material came from naive CD4+ T cells from blood. CDR3 in DNA: TGTGCCAGCAGCTTACCCACATACGAGCAGTACTTC. This encodes CASSLPTYEQYF.